The 10 T cell receptor beta chains below all came from one sample that was sequenced in a study of T cell responses to AZD1222 COVID-19 vaccine. Assay used: immunoSEQ multiplex PCR; TCRdb lists only in-frame clones, some missing. The sample includes roughly 260,000 clones, 85% to 95% of them seen just once. The material was peripheral blood, obtained on day 0 of AZD1222 vaccination. These receptors all come from an adult in good health.

V usage is TRBV3-1 (or the pseudogene TRBV3-2) and J usage is TRBJ1-2, with a weak D call TRBD1 (5 bases). The CDR3 length is 15 residues. The germline V gene encodes CDR1 LGHDT and CDR2 YNNKEL (reference sequence). The V end was cut by 5 bases, the J end by 4 bases, with 17 bases between. CDR3 nucleotides: TGTGCCAGCAGCTTCCGGGCCACCCAGGGCTATGGCTACACCTTC. Its protein product is CASSFRATQGYGYTF.

The chain has TRBV28 and TRBJ1-2, with D unresolved. Per germline, CDR1 MDHEN and CDR2 SYDVKM. V lost 3 bases to trimming and J lost 5 bases, with 13 bases between them. The CDR3 covers 14 residues. The CDR3 DNA sequence: TGTGCCAGCAGTTTCTATGCCCGGGGTTATGGCTACACCTTC. This translates into CASSFYARGYGYTF.

This clone appeared a single time. CDR3 nucleotide sequence: TGCGCCAGCAGCCGATCCCTGAGCCCCGAGGAGACCCAGTACTTC. Translation: CASSRSLSPEETQYF. The V gene is TRBV4-3, the J gene TRBJ2-5; D unclear. Trimming took 4 bases from V and 5 from J, leaving 17 bases between them. The CDR3 contains 15 residues. Germline CDR1 reads LGHNA; CDR2 reads YSLEER.

This chain links TRBV20-1 with TRBJ1-1; D remains ambiguous. V was cut by 3 bases and J by 7 bases, with 9 bases left in between. Germline V gene data show CDR1 as DFQATT and CDR2 as SNEGSKA (reference sequence). CDR3 length: 11 amino acids. The CDR3 DNA sequence: TGCAGTGCTAGTAGACTCTTTGAAGCTTTCTTT. This translates into CSASRLFEAFF.

V is TRBV9 and J is TRBJ2-1; D is ambiguous. The germline V and J ends were trimmed by 3 bases and 6 bases, with 13 bases remaining between them. Germline loops: CDR1 SGDLS, CDR2 YYNGEE. The CDR3 spans 14 residues. This CDR3 reads CASSGYLSGNEQFF. The CDR3 DNA sequence: TGTGCCAGCAGCGGCTACCTGTCTGGCAATGAGCAGTTCTTC.

The chain recombines TRBV13 with TRBJ1-4; tentative D call: TRBD1 (5 bases). This CDR3 region has 14 residues. CDR1 is PRHDT, CDR2 FYEKMQ, per germline (reference sequence). Trimming left V 8 bases short and J 8 bases short, with 18 bases between. CDR3 sequence: CASRFGPGPEKLFF. The CDR3 coding sequence is TGTGCCAGCCGTTTCGGGCCGGGGCCCGAAAAACTGTTTTTT.

The count of this clone is one. The chain employs TRBV3-1 (or the pseudogene TRBV3-2) and TRBJ2-2; 7 bases agree with TRBD1. The CDR3 runs to 17 residues. With 3 bases clipped from V and 2 bases from J, the junction kept 9 bases outside the gene matches. Germline CDR1 LGHDT, CDR2 YNNKEL (reference sequence). The CDR3 here is CASSQLFTGANTGELFF. For the CDR3, the DNA is TGTGCCAGCAGCCAGCTCTTCACAGGGGCCAACACCGGGGAGCTGTTTTTT.

The chain couples TRBV27 to TRBJ2-3; 8 bases are shared with TRBD1. Germline V gene data show CDR1 as MNHEY and CDR2 as SMNVEV (reference sequence). The CDR3 is 14 amino acids. Unmatched junction bases numbered 1, after V lost 2 bases and J lost 3 bases. The CDR3 reads CASSLNRGTDTQYF. CDR3 nucleotides: TGTGCCAGCAGTTTAAACAGGGGGACAGATACGCAGTATTTT.

This clone is a singleton in its sample. The V gene is TRBV2, the J gene TRBJ2-6; no definite D call. CDR3 length: 15 residues. Germline CDR1 and CDR2: SNHLY and FYNNEI. Trimming shortened V by 1 base and J by 1 base, and 5 bases separated the two germline ends. The CDR3 loop is CASSEEGSGANVLTF. CDR3 bases: TGTGCCAGCAGTGAAGAGGGTTCTGGGGCCAACGTCCTGACTTTC.

This chain connects TRBV27 to TRBJ1-6; 9 bases map to TRBD1. V trimming: 5 bases; J trimming: 10 bases; junction bases outside the gene matches: 9. CDR1 and CDR2 from the germline V gene are MNHEY and SMNVEV (reference sequence). CDR3 length: 15 residues. DNA of the CDR3: TGTGCCAGCAGTGCCGGACAGGGGTCGAGATCACCCCTCCACTTT. This translates into CASSAGQGSRSPLHF.